This TCR beta chain was found in a study of chemoradiotherapy in HPV16-positive cancers. General study findings and limits: HPV-specific T cells were functionally defined from only a couple of HPV16-positive patients.

This clone counts as large (0.1 to 1%). Its antigen is not known. The CDR3 loop spans 20 amino acids. With V trimmed by 5 bases and J by 10 bases, 26 bases remained unmatched. Germline V gene data show CDR1 as MNHEY and CDR2 as SMNVEV (reference sequence). Profiled with immunoSEQ multiplex PCR; TCRdb holds only in-frame clones, not every one. The table lists thousands of clones, 71% of them singletons. The sequencing here drew on tumor tissue, taken from a patient who underwent chemoradiotherapy. This receptor was identified in a human donor with HPV-associated anogenital cancer. The chain joins TRBV27 to TRBJ1-6; 7 nucleotides align to TRBD1. CDR3 nucleotides: TGTGCCAGCAGTCCAACACTTCGAGCTCCGGGACAGATAGGAGTCTCACCCCTCCACTTT. Translation: CASSPTLRAPGQIGVSPLHF.